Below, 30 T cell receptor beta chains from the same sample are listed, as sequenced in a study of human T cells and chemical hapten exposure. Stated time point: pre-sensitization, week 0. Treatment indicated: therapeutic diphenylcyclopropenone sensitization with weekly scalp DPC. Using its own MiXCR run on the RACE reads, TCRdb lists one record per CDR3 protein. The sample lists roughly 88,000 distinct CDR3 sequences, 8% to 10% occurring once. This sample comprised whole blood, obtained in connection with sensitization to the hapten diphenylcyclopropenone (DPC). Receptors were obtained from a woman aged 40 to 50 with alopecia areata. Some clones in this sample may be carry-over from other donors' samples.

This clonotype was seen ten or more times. The CDR3 spells CASSPTRSRGKDTQYF. In DNA form, the CDR3 reads TGCGCCAGCAGTCCTACAAGGTCCCGGGGGAAGGATACGCAGTATTTT. The rearrangement joins TRBV4-3 to TRBJ2-3; D may be TRBD2 (6 bases). Germline V gene sequence: CDR1 LGHNA, CDR2 YSLEER. Trimming shortened V by 6 bases and J by 6 bases, and 22 bases separated the two germline ends. CDR3 length: 16 residues.

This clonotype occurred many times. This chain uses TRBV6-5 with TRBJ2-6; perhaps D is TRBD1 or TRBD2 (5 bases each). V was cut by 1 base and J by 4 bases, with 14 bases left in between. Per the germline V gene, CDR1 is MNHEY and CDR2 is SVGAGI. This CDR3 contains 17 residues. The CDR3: CASSYYAGTAGANVLTF. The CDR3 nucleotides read TGTGCCAGCAGTTACTACGCCGGGACGGCAGGGGCCAACGTCCTGACTTTC.

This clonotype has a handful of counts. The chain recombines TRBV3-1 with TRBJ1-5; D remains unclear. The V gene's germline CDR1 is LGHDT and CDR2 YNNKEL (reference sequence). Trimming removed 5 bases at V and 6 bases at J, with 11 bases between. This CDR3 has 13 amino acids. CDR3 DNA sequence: TGTGCCAGCAGCGGGCGAACGGGTCAGCCCCAGCATTTT. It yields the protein CASSGRTGQPQHF.

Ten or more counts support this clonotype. In nucleotides, the CDR3 is TGCGCCAGCAGCCAAGAAGTTCCGGGATTTCAAGCTTTCTTT. Translation gives CASSQEVPGFQAFF. The rearrangement links TRBV4-1 to TRBJ1-1; no definite D call. The CDR3 covers 14 residues. CDR1 is MGHRA, CDR2 YSYEKL, per germline. The germline V and J ends were trimmed by 0 bases and 9 bases, with 14 bases remaining between them.

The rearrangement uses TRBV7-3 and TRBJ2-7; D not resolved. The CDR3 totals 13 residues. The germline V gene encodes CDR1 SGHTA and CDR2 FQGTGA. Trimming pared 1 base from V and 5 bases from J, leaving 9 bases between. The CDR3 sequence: CASSLKVRDEQYF. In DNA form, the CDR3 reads TGTGCCAGCAGCTTAAAGGTCCGAGACGAGCAGTACTTC.

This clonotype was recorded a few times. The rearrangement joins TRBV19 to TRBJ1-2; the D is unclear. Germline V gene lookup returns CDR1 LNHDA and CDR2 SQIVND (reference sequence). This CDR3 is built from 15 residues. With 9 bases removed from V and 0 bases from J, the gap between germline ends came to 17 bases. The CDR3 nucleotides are TGTGCCAGCCGCTCTACGGACCGAACTAACTATGGCTACACCTTC. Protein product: CASRSTDRTNYGYTF.

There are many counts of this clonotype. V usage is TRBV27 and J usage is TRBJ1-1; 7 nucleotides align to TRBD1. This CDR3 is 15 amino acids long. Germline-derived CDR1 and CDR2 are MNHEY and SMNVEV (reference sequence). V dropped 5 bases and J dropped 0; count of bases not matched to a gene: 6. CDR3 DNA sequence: TGTGCCAGCAGTCCCAGGACAGGCCTGAACACTGAAGCTTTCTTT. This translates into CASSPRTGLNTEAFF.

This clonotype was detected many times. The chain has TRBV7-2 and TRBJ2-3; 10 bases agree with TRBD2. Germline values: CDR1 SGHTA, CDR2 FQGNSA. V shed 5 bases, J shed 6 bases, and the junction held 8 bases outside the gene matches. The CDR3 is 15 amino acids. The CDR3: CASSLGGTSADTQYF. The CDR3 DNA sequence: TGTGCCAGCAGCCTGGGCGGGACTAGCGCCGATACGCAGTATTTT.

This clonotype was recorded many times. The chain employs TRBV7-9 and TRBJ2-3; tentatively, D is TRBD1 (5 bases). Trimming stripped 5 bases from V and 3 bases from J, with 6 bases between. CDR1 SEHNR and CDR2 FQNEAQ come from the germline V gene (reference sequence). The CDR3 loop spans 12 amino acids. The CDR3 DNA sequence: TGTGCCAGCAGCCAGGGAACAGATACGCAGTATTTT. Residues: CASSQGTDTQYF. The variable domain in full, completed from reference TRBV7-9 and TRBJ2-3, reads DTGVSQNPRHKITKRGQNVTFRCDPISEHNRLYWYRQTLGQGPEFLTYFQNEAQLEKSRLLSDRFSAERPKGSFSTLEIQRTEQGDSAMYLCASSQGTDTQYFGPGTRLTVL.

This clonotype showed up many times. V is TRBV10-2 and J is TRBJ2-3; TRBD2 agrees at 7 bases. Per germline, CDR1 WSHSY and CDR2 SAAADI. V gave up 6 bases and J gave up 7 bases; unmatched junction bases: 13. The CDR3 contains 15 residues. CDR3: CASSYSFGEGNTQYF. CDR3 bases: TGCGCCAGCAGCTACTCGTTCGGGGAGGGAAATACGCAGTATTTT.

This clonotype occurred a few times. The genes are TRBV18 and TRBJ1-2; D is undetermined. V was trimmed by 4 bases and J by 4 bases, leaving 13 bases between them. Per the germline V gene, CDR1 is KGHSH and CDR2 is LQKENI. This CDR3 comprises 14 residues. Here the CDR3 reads CASSQDGRTYGYTF. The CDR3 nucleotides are TGTGCCAGCTCACAGGACGGGCGCACCTATGGCTACACCTTC.

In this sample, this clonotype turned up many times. CDR3 nucleotides: TGTGCCTGGAGCAAATCTAGCGGGGGGGCCGTTAGCACAGATACGCAGTATTTT. Amino acids: CAWSKSSGGAVSTDTQYF. This rearrangement joins TRBV30 to TRBJ2-3, with 12 nucleotides matching TRBD2. Trimming removed 3 bases from V and 0 bases from J; junction bases left unmatched: 10. CDR3 length equals 18 residues. Germline CDR1 and CDR2: GTSNPN and SVGIG (reference sequence). The entire variable domain, with the rest obtained from reference TRBV30 and TRBJ2-3, is as follows: SQTIHQWPATLVQPVGSPLSLECTVEGTSNPNLYWYRQAAGRGLQLLFYSVGIGQISSEVPQNLSASRPQDRQFILSSKKLLLSDSGFYLCAWSKSSGGAVSTDTQYFGPGTRLTVL.

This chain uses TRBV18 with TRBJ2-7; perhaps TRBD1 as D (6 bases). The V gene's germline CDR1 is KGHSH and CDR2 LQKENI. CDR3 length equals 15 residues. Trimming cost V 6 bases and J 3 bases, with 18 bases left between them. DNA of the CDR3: TGTGCCAGCTCCCTTCAATCAGGGGTCATCTACGAGCAGTACTTC. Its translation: CASSLQSGVIYEQYF.

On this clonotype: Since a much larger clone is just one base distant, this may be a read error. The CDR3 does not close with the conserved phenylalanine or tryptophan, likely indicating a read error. CDR3 in DNA: TGTGCCAGCAGTTACTTGACAAAGACCTACGAGCAGTACTCC. Its translation: CASSYLTKTYEQYS. This chain joins TRBV6-2 or TRBV6-3 and TRBJ2-7; D not resolved. Germline V gene data show CDR1 as MNHEY and CDR2 as SVGEGT. This CDR3 contains 14 residues. V lost 1 base, J lost 2 bases, and 9 bases lay in between.

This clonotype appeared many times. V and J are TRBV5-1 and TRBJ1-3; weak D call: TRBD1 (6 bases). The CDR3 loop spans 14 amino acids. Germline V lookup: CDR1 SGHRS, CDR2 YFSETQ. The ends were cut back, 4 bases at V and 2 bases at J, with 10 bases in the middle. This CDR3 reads CASSPQGAGNTIYF. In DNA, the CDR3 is TGCGCCAGCAGCCCACAGGGAGCTGGAAACACCATATATTTT.

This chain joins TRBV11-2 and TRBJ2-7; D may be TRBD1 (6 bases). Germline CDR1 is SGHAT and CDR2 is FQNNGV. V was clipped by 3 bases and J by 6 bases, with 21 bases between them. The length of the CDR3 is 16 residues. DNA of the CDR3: TGTGCCAGCAGCTTCCCCCTCGGGCAGGGGATGAGCGAGCAGTACTTC. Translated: CASSFPLGQGMSEQYF.

DNA of the CDR3: TGTGCCAGCAGCGTTGGGGTTTGGAGCAATCAGCCCCAGCATTTT. Its translation: CASSVGVWSNQPQHF. J is TRBJ1-5 and V is TRBV7-2; D gene uncertain. This CDR3 has 15 residues. The V gene lost 5 bases and the J gene lost 1 base, with 12 bases spanning the gap. CDR1 and CDR2 (germline): SGHTA, FQGNSA.

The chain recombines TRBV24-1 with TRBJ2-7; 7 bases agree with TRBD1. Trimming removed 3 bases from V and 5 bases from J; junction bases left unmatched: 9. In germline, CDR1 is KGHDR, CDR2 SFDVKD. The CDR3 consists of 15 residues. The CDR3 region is CATSDHRGAVDEQYF. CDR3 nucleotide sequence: TGTGCCACCAGTGATCACAGGGGAGCGGTCGACGAGCAGTACTTC.

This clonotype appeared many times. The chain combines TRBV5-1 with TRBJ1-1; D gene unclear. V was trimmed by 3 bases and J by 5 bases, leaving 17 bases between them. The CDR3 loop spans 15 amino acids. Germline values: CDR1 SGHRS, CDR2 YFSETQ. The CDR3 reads CASSSITGVGTEAFF. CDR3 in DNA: TGCGCCAGCAGCTCGATAACCGGGGTAGGAACTGAAGCTTTCTTT. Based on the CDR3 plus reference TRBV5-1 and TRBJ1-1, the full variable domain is KAGVTQTPRYLIKTRGQQVTLSCSPISGHRSVSWYQQTPGQGLQFLFEYFSETQRNKGNFPGRFSGRQFSNSRSEMNVSTLELGDSALYLCASSSITGVGTEAFFGQGTRLTVV.

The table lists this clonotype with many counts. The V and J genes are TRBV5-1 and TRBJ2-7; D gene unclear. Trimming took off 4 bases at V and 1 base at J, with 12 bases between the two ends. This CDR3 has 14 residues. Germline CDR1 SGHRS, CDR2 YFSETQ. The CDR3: CASSIRTDSYEQYF. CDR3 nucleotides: TGCGCCAGCAGCATCCGGACGGATTCCTACGAGCAGTACTTC.

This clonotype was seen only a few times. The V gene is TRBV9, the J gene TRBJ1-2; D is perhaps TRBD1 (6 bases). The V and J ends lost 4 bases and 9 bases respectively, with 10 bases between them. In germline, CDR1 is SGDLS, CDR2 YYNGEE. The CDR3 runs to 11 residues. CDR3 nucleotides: TGTGCCAGCAGCAGGGGGGAGAGCTACACCTTC. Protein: CASSRGESYTF.

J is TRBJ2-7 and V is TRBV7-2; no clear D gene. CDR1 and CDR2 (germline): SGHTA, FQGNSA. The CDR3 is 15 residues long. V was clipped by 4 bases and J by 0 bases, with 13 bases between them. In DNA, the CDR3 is TGTGCCAGCAGCTCCGTGACCCAAACCTCCTACGAGCAGTACTTC. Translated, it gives CASSSVTQTSYEQYF.

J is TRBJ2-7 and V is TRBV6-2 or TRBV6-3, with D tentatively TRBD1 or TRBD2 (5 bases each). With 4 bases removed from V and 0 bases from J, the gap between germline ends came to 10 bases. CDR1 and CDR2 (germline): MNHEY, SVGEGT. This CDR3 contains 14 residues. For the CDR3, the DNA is TGTGCCAGCAGTTTCGGGACGGCCTCCTACGAGCAGTACTTC. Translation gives CASSFGTASYEQYF.

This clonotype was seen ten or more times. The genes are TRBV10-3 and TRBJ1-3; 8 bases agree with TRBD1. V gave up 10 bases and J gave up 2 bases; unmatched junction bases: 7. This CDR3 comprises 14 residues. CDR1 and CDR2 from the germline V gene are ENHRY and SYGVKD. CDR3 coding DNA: TGTGCCACCGGACAGGGCTTCACTGGAAACACCATATATTTT. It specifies CATGQGFTGNTIYF.

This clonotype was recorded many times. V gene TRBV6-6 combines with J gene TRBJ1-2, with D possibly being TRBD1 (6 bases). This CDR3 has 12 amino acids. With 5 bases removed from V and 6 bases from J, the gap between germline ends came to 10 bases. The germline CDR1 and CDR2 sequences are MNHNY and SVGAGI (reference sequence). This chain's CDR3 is CASSATGNGYTF. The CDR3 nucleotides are TGTGCCAGCAGTGCTACAGGGAATGGCTACACCTTC.

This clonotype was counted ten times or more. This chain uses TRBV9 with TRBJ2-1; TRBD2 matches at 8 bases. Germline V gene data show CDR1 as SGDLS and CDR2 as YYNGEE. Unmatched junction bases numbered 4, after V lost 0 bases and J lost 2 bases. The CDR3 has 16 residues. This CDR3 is CASSVAGGLPYNEQFF. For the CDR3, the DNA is TGTGCCAGCAGCGTAGCGGGGGGGCTCCCCTACAATGAGCAGTTCTTC.

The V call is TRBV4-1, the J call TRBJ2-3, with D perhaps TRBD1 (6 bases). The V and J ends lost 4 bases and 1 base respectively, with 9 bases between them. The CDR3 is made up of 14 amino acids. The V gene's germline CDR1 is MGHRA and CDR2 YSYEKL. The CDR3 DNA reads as TGCGCCAGCAGCCCTTACAGGGGCACAGATACGCAGTATTTT. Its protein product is CASSPYRGTDTQYF.

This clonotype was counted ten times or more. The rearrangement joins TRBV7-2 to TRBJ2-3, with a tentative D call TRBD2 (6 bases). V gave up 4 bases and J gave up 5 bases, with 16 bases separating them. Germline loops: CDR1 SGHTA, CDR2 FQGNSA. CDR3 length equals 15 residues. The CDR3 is CASSSGLSFGDTQYF. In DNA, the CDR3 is TGTGCCAGCAGCTCGGGACTGAGTTTTGGAGATACGCAGTATTTT.

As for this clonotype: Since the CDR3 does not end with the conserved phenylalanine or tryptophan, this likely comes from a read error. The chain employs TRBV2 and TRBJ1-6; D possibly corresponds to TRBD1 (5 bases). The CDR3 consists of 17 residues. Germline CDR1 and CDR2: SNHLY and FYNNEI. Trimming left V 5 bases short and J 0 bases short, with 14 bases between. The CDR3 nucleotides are TGTGCCAGCAGTTCGGGACGGACGAGCTCCTATAATTCACCCCTCCACCTT. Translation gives CASSSGRTSSYNSPLHL.

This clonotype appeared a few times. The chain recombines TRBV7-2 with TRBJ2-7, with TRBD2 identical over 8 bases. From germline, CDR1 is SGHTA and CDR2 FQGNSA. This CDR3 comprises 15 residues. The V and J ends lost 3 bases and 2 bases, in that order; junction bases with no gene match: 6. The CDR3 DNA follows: TGTGCCAGCAGCTTTGACGGGGGGGGCCCCTACGAGCAGTACTTC. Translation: CASSFDGGGPYEQYF.